This TCR beta chain comes out of a study of radiation and T cells in renal cell carcinoma. Overall study findings and caveats: Baseline intratumoral clonotype presence is unknown without pretreatment biopsies.

Germline-derived CDR1 and CDR2 are SEHNR and FQNEAQ (reference sequence). The CDR3 runs to 15 residues. After removal of 5 bases from V and 3 bases from J, the junction contained 8 bases not matched to a gene. The protocol was immunoSEQ multiplex PCR, while the TCRdb copy is restricted to in-frame clones and leaves out a portion. The table lists roughly 160,000 clones, about nine tenths of them singletons. Points on this clone: The antigen remains unidentified.

Time point defined: blood 4 weeks post-SBRT, at nephrectomy. Treatment in this sample: 15 Gy SBRT to primary tumor, nephrectomy 4 weeks later. The tumor was a clear cell renal cell carcinoma. Sequenced material: blood, taken from a patient whose treatment included radiotherapy and nephrectomy. The receptor comes from a woman between 45 and 60 years old with renal cell carcinoma. The chain is built from TRBV7-9 and TRBJ2-7; 9 bases are a match to TRBD1. The CDR3 DNA follows: TGTGCCAGCAGCCCCTCCGGGACAGGGCTCTACGAGCAGTACTTC. Translation: CASSPSGTGLYEQYF.